Below are 17 T cell receptor beta chains sequenced from a single sample in a study of blood T cells in healthy people across ages. Next came a second PCR, run for about 7 to 12 cycles, which used a sample-barcoded 5' primer along with a J-beta primer mix. TCRdb analysed the 5' RACE reads with MiXCR anew, one entry per CDR3 protein. This sample yields about 830,000 distinct CDR3 sequences, of which about three fifths are seen a single time; approximately 21% belongs to the top ten. Sequenced input: blood. Receptor source: a man aged 25 to 40 in good health.

The CDR3 is CAWSEGLNTEAFF. The CDR3 DNA reads as TGTGCCTGGAGTGAGGGGCTGAACACTGAAGCTTTCTTT. V is TRBV30 and J is TRBJ1-1; D possibly corresponds to TRBD1 (5 bases). Germline lookup yields CDR1 GTSNPN and CDR2 SVGIG (reference sequence). The V gene lost 1 base and the J gene lost 0 bases, with 6 bases spanning the gap. The CDR3 contains 13 residues.

V gene TRBV5-6 combines with J gene TRBJ2-1; the D call may be TRBD1 or TRBD2 (7 bases each). Germline CDR1 is SGHDT and CDR2 is YYEEEE. The CDR3 extends over 15 amino acids. V gave up 6 bases and J gave up 3 bases, with 16 bases separating them. The CDR3 DNA reads TGTGCCAGCACTACGCAGGGGGGGCTCTACAATGAGCAGTTCTTC. Encoded protein: CASTTQGGLYNEQFF.

The chain joins TRBV9 to TRBJ2-5, with 8 positions matching TRBD1. With V trimmed by 0 bases and J by 5 bases, 6 bases remained unmatched. From germline, CDR1 is SGDLS and CDR2 YYNGEE. The CDR3 extends over 15 amino acids. As DNA, the CDR3 is TGTGCCAGCAGCGTAGGAGGGGGGACAGGCGAGACCCAGTACTTC. Protein sequence: CASSVGGGTGETQYF.

This sequence joins TRBV21-1 and TRBJ2-6. TRBV21-1 is described as a pseudogene. This CDR3 has 16 residues. CDR3: CASSNRYSSGANVLTF. Here the CDR3 DNA reads TGTGCCAGCAGCAATCGGTACAGCTCTGGGGCCAACGTCCTGACTTTC.

This sequence joins TRBV7-8 and TRBJ2-5; D may be TRBD2 (5 bases). The CDR3 spans 13 residues. The germline V and J ends were trimmed by 6 bases and 5 bases, with 13 bases remaining between them. Germline values: CDR1 SGHVS, CDR2 FQNEAQ. The DNA of the CDR3 is TGTGCCAGCAGAGAACTAGTTTTGGAGACCCAGTACTTC. This gives the protein CASRELVLETQYF.

The rearrangement links TRBV7-8 to TRBJ2-4; 9 bases are shared with TRBD1. The DNA end is a closer match to TRBJ2-7, so the J assignment may be wrong. Germline loops: CDR1 SGHVS, CDR2 FQNEAQ. This CDR3 is 13 amino acids long. The CDR3 DNA is TGTGCCAGCAGAAGGGACAGGGCCGACGAGCAGTACTTC. Translating gives CASRRDRADEQYF.

The chain is built from TRBV7-2 and TRBJ1-2; the D is unclear. This CDR3 spans 14 amino acids. The V gene's germline CDR1 is SGHTA and CDR2 FQGNSA. Trimming removed 1 base at V and 3 bases at J, with 9 bases between. The CDR3 DNA sequence: TGTGCCAGCAGCTTAGAGAGAGAAGACTATGGCTACACCTTC. This encodes CASSLEREDYGYTF.

This clonotype was counted a few times. This chain connects TRBV4-2 to TRBJ1-4; D not certain. The V gene's germline CDR1 is LGHNA and CDR2 YNFKEQ. This CDR3 region has 20 residues. V was pared by 4 bases and J by 0 bases, with 24 bases between. CDR3: CASSRKGGLGAGSTNEKLFF. The CDR3 nucleotides read TGTGCCAGCAGCCGTAAAGGCGGGCTGGGCGCCGGATCAACTAATGAAAAACTGTTTTTT.

The chain has TRBV7-2 and TRBJ2-5, with a weak D call TRBD1 (6 bases). The ends were cut back, 6 bases at V and 4 bases at J, with 15 bases in the middle. Germline values: CDR1 SGHTA, CDR2 FQGNSA. The CDR3 contains 14 residues. The CDR3, as DNA: TGTGCCAGCAGATTTGCAGGGGACGGAGAGACCCAGTACTTC. This gives the protein CASRFAGDGETQYF.

The sample holds a few counts of this clonotype. The CDR3 bases are TGTGCCAGCAGGTTATCTGGTCAGGGCGCTGGGGGCTACACCTTC. Translation: CASRLSGQGAGGYTF. The chain has TRBV7-9 and TRBJ1-2; possibly TRBD1 for D (5 bases). V was pared by 6 bases and J by 8 bases, with 22 bases between. This CDR3 region has 15 residues. The V gene's germline CDR1 is SEHNR and CDR2 FQNEAQ (reference sequence).

V is TRBV30 and J is TRBJ2-6; D gene ambiguous. V was trimmed by 5 bases and J by 2 bases, leaving 7 bases between them. The germline V gene encodes CDR1 GTSNPN and CDR2 SVGIG (reference sequence). There are 13 residues in the CDR3. CDR3: CAWGVPGANVLTF. DNA of the CDR3: TGTGCCTGGGGGGTACCTGGGGCCAACGTCCTGACTTTC.

V is TRBV29-1 and J is TRBJ2-6; D is uncertain. Looked up from germline, CDR1 is SQVTM and CDR2 is ANQGSEA. V was clipped by 5 bases and J by 0 bases, with 11 bases between them. CDR3 size: 15 residues. DNA of the CDR3: TGCAGCGTTTTGGTGTTTTACTCTGGGGCCAACGTCCTGACTTTC. Its translation is CSVLVFYSGANVLTF.

The chain joins TRBV7-2 to TRBJ2-1; TRBD2 matches at 11 bases. Germline lookup yields CDR1 SGHTA and CDR2 FQGNSA. The CDR3 spans 19 residues. V lost 3 bases and J lost 3; bases outside the gene matches: 13. CDR3 protein: CASSFRHPTSGVRYNEQFF. CDR3 bases: TGTGCCAGCAGCTTCCGTCATCCGACTAGCGGGGTTCGCTACAATGAGCAGTTCTTC.

This clonotype was observed once. V usage is TRBV20-1 and J usage is TRBJ2-1; TRBD1 is a possible D gene (7 bases). Trimming removed 5 bases at V and 7 bases at J, with 24 bases between. The CDR3 is 16 residues long. Germline V gene lookup returns CDR1 DFQATT and CDR2 SNEGSKA (reference sequence). The chain's CDR3 is CSAPARGGGMFNEQFF. CDR3 nucleotides: TGCAGTGCTCCCGCCCGAGGGGGCGGGATGTTTAATGAGCAGTTCTTC.

The J gene is TRBJ2-6, the V gene TRBV14; tentative D call: TRBD2 (6 bases). Trimming cost V 10 bases and J 4 bases, with 14 bases left between them. The germline CDR1 and CDR2 sequences are SGHDN and FVKESK. The CDR3 contains 14 residues. CDR3 bases: TGTGCCACCTCCGGAGGGGCGGGGGCCAACGTCCTGACTTTC. Encoded protein: CATSGGAGANVLTF.

The chain employs TRBV20-1 and TRBJ2-1; the D gene is possibly TRBD2 (6 bases). The CDR3 has 11 residues. CDR1 is DFQATT, CDR2 SNEGSKA, per germline (reference sequence). Trimming stripped 6 bases from V and 12 bases from J, with 15 bases between. This chain's CDR3 is CSAQSLASQFF. CDR3 nucleotide sequence: TGCAGTGCCCAGTCTCTAGCGTCGCAGTTCTTC.

V is TRBV7-9 and J is TRBJ2-3; either TRBD1 or TRBD2 may fit D (5 bases each). The CDR3 runs 15 residues. V shed 6 bases and J shed 1 base, with 14 bases lying between them. Germline CDR1 and CDR2: SEHNR and FQNEAQ (reference sequence). The CDR3 bases are TGTGCCAGCAGTACAGGCCGGGGAGGCACAGATACGCAGTATTTT. Encoded protein: CASSTGRGGTDTQYF.